The clone carrying this T cell receptor (beta chain) was counted many times. Its target is not known. None of the patients had undergone chemotherapy or radiotherapy beforehand or had any other malignancy, and each showed node-negative status on CT and PET/CT. Sample collection consisted of about 5.4 milliliters of peripheral blood drawn at each of two time points. This sample is drawn from a study of prognosis after radiotherapy for stage I lung cancer. Study information: In total, some 13 men and about six women took part as patients, aged 53 to 84 with a median of approximately 76 years. The study's findings and limits: Gene usage of TRBV and TRBJ reportedly differed between patients with and without metastases.

The genomic DNA TCR beta CDR3 region underwent two rounds of multiplex PCR. The use of primers specific to each TRBV and TRBJ gene characterized first-round PCR. TCRdb recomputed calls from the multiplex PCR reads with MiXCR, one row per CDR3 protein. In the table there are 45,000 to 70,000 distinct CDR3 sequences, less than 30% of which are singletons. Sequenced here: PBMCs, sampled before or after stereotactic body radiation therapy (not recorded which). The sequence came from a donor of 50 years or more with non-small cell lung cancer.

In DNA, the CDR3 is TGTGCCAGCAGCTTGGTACAGGCAGGCTATGGCTACACCTTC. Translating it yields CASSLVQAGYGYTF. This chain connects TRBV5-4 to TRBJ1-2, with a weak D call TRBD1 (5 bases). In germline, CDR1 is SGHNT, CDR2 YYREEE (reference sequence). The CDR3 is 14 amino acids. Between the trimmed V and J ends, which lost 0 bases and 4 bases, there was a span of 10 bases.